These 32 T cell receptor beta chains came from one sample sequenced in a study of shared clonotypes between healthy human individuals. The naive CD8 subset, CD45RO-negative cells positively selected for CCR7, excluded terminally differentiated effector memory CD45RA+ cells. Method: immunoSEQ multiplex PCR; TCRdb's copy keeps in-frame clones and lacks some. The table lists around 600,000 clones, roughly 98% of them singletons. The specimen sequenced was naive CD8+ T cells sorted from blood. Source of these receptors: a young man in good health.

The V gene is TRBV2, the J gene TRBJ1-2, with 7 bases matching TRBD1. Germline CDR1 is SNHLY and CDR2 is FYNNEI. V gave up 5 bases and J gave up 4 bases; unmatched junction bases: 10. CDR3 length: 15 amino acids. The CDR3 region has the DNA TGTGCCAGCAGTAGTACCGGGACAGAAGCCTATGGCTACACCTTC. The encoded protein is CASSSTGTEAYGYTF.

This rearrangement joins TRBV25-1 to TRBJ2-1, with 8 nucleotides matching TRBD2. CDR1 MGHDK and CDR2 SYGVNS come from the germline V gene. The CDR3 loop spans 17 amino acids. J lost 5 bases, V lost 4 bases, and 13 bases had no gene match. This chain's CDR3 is CASSVLLRGERDNEQFF. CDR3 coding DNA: TGTGCCAGCAGTGTCCTCCTGCGGGGGGAGAGGGACAATGAGCAGTTCTTC.

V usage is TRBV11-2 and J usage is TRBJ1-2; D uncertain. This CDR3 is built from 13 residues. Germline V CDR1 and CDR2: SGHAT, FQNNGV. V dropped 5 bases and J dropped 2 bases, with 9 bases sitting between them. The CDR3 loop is CASSLEQNYGYTF. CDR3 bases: TGTGCCAGCAGCCTCGAGCAGAACTATGGCTACACCTTC.

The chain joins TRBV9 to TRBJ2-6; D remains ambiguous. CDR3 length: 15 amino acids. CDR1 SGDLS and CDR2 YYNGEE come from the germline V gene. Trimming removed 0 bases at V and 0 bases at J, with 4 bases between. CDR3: CASSVVLSGANVLTF. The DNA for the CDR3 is TGTGCCAGCAGCGTAGTCCTCTCTGGGGCCAACGTCCTGACTTTC.

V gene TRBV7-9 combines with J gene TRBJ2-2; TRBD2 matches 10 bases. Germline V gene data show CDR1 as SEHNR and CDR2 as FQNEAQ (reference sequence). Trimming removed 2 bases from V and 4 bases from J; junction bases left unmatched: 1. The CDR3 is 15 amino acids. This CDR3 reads CASSLLAGVTGELFF. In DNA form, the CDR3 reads TGTGCCAGCAGCTTACTAGCGGGAGTCACCGGGGAGCTGTTTTTT.

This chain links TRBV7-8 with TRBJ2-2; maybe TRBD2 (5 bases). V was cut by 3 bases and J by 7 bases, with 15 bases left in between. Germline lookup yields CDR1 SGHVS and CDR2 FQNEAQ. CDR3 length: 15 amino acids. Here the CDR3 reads CASSLGASSGGELFF. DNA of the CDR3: TGTGCCAGCAGCTTGGGAGCTAGCTCTGGCGGGGAGCTGTTTTTT.

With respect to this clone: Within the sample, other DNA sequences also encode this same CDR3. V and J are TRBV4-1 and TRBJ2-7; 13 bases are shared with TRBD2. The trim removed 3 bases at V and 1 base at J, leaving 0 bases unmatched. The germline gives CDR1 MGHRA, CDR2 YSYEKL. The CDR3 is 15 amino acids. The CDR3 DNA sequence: TGCGCCAGCAGCCAGGGACTAGCGGGGTCCTACGAGCAGTACTTC. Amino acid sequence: CASSQGLAGSYEQYF.

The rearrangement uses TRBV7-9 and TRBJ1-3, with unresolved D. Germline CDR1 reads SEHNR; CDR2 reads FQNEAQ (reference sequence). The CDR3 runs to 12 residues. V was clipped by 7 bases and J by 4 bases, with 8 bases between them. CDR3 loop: CASTPVGNTIYF. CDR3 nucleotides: TGTGCCAGCACCCCCGTAGGAAACACCATATATTTT.

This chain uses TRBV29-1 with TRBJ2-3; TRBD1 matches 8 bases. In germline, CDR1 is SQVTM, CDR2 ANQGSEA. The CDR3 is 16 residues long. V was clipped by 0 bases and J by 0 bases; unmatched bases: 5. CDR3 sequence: CSVEEGQVLSTDTQYF. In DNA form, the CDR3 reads TGCAGCGTTGAAGAGGGACAGGTCTTGAGCACAGATACGCAGTATTTT.

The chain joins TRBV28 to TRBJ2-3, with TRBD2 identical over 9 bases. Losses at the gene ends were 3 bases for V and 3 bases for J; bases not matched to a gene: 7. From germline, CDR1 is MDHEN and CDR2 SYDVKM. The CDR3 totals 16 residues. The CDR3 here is CASSFDSGRITDTQYF. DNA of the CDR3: TGTGCCAGCAGTTTCGATAGCGGGAGAATTACAGATACGCAGTATTTT.

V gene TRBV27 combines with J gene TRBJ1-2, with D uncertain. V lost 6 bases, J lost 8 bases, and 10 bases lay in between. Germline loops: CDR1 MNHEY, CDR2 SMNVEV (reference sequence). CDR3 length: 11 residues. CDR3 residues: CASRWLGGYTF. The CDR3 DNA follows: TGTGCCAGCAGATGGCTTGGCGGCTACACCTTC.

The CDR3 DNA reads TGTGCCAGCAGCGGGAGGCATAGCCCCGGGGAGCTGTTTTTT. This encodes CASSGRHSPGELFF. The chain joins TRBV11-3 to TRBJ2-2; TRBD2 is a possible D gene (6 bases). CDR1 is SGHNT and CDR2 is YENEEA in the germline V gene. The CDR3 has 14 amino acids. V lost 5 bases and J lost 6, with 13 bases in between.

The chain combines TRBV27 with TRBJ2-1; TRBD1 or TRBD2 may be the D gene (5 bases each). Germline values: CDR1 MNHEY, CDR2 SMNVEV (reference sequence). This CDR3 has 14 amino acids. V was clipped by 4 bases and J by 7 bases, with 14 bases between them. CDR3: CASSWGMGFNEQFF. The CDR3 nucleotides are TGTGCCAGCAGTTGGGGGATGGGCTTTAATGAGCAGTTCTTC.

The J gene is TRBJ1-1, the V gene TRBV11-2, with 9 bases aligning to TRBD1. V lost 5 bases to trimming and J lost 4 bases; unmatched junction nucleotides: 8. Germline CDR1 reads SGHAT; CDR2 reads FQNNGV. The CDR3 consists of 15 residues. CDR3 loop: CASSPGTGKGTEAFF. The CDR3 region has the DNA TGTGCCAGCAGCCCCGGGACAGGGAAGGGCACTGAAGCTTTCTTT.

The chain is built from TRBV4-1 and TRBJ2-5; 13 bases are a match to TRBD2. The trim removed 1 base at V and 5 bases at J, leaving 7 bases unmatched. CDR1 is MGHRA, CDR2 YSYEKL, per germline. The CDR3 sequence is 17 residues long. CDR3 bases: TGCGCCAGCAGCCAAGGGACTAGCGGGAGAATGATCGAGACCCAGTACTTC. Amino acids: CASSQGTSGRMIETQYF.

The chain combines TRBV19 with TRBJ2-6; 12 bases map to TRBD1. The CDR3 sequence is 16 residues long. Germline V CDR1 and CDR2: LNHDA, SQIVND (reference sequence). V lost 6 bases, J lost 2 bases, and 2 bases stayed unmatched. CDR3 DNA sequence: TGTGCCAGTAGCGGGACAGGGGGCGCTGGGGCCAACGTCCTGACTTTC. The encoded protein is CASSGTGGAGANVLTF.

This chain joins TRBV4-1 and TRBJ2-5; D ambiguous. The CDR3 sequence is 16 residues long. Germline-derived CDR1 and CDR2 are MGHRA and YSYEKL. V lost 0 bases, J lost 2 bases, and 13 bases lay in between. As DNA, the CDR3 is TGCGCCAGCAGCCAAGAAAGTTGGGCAGCACAAGAGACCCAGTACTTC. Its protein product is CASSQESWAAQETQYF.

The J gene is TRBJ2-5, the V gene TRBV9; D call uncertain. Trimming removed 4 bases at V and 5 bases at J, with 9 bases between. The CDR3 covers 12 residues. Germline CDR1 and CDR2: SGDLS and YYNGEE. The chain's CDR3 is CASSTSSETQYF. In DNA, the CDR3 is TGTGCCAGCAGCACGAGTAGCGAGACCCAGTACTTC.

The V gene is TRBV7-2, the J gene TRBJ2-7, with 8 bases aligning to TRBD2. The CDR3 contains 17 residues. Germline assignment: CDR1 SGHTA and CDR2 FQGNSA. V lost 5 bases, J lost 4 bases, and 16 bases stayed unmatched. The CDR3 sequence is CASSPPSSGSYGYEQYF. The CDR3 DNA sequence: TGTGCCAGCAGCCCTCCTTCCAGCGGGAGTTACGGGTACGAGCAGTACTTC.

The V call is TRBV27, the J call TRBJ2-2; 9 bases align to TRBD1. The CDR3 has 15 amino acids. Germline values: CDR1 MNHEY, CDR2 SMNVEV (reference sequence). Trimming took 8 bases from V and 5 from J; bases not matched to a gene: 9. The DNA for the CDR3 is TGTGCCAGCTGGTCCGGGACAGGGAGGACCGGGGAGCTGTTTTTT. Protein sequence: CASWSGTGRTGELFF.

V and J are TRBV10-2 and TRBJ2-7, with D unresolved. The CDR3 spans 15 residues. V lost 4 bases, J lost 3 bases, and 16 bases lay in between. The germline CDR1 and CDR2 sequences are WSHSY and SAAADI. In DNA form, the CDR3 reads TGCGCCAGCAGTGTCCCAAATGGGCCAGACTACGAGCAGTACTTC. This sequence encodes CASSVPNGPDYEQYF.

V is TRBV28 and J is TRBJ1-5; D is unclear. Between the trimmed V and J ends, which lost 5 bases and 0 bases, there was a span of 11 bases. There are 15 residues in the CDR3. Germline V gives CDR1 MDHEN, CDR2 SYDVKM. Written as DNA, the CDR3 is TGTGCCAGCAGTGCTAACGGGGATAGCAATCAGCCCCAGCATTTT. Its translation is CASSANGDSNQPQHF.

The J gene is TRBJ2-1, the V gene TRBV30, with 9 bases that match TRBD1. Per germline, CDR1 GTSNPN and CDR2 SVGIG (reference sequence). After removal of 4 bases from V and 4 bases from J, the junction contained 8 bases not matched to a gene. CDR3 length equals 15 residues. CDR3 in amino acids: CAWTLTGGVYNEQFF. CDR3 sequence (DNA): TGTGCCTGGACTCTGACAGGGGGTGTGTACAATGAGCAGTTCTTC.

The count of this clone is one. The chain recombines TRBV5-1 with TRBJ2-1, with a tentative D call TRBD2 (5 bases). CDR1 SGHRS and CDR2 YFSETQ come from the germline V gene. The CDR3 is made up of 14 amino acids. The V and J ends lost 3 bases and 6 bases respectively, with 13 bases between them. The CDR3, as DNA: TGCGCCAGCAGCTCGGATACTAGAGCCAATGAGCAGTTCTTC. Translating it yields CASSSDTRANEQFF.

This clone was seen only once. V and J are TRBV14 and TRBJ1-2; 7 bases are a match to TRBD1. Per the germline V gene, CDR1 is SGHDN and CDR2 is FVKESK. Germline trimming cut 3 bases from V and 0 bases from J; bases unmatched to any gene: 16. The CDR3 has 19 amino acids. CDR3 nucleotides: TGTGCCAGCAGCCACAGCCCAGCCGGGACAGTCCTAACTAACTATGGCTACACCTTC. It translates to CASSHSPAGTVLTNYGYTF.

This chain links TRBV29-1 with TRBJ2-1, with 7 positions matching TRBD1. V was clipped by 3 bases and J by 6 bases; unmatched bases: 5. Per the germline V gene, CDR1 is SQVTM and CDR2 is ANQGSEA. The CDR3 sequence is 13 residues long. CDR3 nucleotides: TGCAGCGTTGAGAGACAGGGCGGCAATGAGCAGTTCTTC. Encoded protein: CSVERQGGNEQFF.

As DNA, the CDR3 is TGTGCCAGCAGTTTAGATGTGTTTGGGGCCAACGTCCTGACTTTC. It is translated as CASSLDVFGANVLTF. The V gene is TRBV27, the J gene TRBJ2-6, with D unclear. The CDR3 totals 15 residues. V was clipped by 2 bases and J by 3 bases, with 8 bases between them. The germline CDR1 and CDR2 sequences are MNHEY and SMNVEV (reference sequence).

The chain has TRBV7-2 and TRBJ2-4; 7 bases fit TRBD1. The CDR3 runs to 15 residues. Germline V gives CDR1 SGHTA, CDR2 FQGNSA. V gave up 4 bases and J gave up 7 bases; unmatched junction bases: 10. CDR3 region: CASSYSLGQENIQYF. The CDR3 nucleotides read TGTGCCAGCAGCTACTCTTTAGGACAGGAGAACATTCAGTACTTC.

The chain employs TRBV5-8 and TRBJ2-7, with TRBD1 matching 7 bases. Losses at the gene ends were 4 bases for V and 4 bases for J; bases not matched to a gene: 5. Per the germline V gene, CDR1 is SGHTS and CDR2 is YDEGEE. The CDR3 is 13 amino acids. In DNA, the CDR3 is TGTGCCAGCAGCGGCAGGGGGAGTTACGAGCAGTACTTC. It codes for CASSGRGSYEQYF.

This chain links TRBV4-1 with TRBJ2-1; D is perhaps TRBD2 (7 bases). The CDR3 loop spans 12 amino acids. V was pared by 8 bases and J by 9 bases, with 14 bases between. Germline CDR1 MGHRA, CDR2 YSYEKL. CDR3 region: CASGGSGIEQFF. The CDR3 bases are TGCGCCAGCGGGGGCAGCGGGATTGAGCAGTTCTTC.

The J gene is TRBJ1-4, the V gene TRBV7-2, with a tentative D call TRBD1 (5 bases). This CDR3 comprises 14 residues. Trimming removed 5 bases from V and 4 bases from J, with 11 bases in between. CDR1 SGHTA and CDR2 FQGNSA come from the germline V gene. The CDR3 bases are TGTGCCAGCAGCCCAAGGGGTGGTAATGAAAAACTGTTTTTT. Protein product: CASSPRGGNEKLFF.

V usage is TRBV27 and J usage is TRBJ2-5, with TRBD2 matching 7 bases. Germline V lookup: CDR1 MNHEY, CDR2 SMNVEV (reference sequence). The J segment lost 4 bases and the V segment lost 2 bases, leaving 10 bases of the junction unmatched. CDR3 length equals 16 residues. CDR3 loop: CASSLLREDGGETQYF. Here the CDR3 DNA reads TGTGCCAGCAGTTTACTCCGGGAGGACGGGGGAGAGACCCAGTACTTC.